This T cell receptor beta chain was recorded in a study of OX40 agonist ivuxolimab in advanced cancers. Study as a whole: Cohort: approximately 83% men, mean age approximately 66, aged about 23 to 80. Partial responses were achieved by three patients, one with hepatocellular carcinoma and two with cutaneous melanoma.

Clones were sequenced by immunoSEQ multiplex PCR, and TCRdb holds only the in-frame ones, with some missing. This sample has approximately 17,000 clones; just over 70% occur once, and the top ten carry 15% to 20%. Patients who had autoimmune disease history or got systemic immunosuppression were left out. The timepoints at which blood was sampled were baseline, cycle 4 day 1, and cycle 7 day 1. V shed 5 bases, J shed 6 bases, and the junction held 9 bases outside the gene matches. The CDR3 contains 15 residues. Germline CDR1 MNHEY, CDR2 SMNVEV (reference sequence). Sequenced here: CD4+ or CD8+ T cells sorted from blood, sampled in a trial of the OX40 agonist ivuxolimab. This receptor was identified in an adult with an advanced solid tumor such as melanoma, head and neck, liver or kidney cancer. The rearrangement uses TRBV27 and TRBJ2-7; 11 bases match TRBD1. CDR3 protein: CASSPPGQGVSEQYF. The CDR3 coding sequence is TGTGCCAGCAGTCCTCCGGGACAGGGGGTGTCCGAGCAGTACTTC.